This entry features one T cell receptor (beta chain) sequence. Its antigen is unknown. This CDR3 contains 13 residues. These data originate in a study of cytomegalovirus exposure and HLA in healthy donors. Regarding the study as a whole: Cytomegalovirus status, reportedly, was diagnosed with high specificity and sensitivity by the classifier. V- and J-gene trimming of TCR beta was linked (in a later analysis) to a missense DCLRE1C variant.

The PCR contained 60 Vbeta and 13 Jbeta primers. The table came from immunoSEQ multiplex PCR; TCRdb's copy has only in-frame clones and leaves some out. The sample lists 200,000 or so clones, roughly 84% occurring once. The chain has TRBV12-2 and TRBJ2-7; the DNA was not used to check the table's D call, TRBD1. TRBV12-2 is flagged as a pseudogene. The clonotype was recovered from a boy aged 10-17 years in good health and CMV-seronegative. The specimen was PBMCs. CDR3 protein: CASRLGTGYEQYF. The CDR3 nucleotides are TGTGCAAGTCGCTTAGGGACAGGGTACGAGCAGTACTTC.